The present TCR beta chain was sequenced within a study of shared clonotypes between healthy human individuals. Study observations and caveats: The study's rarefaction showed incomplete sorted-subset sequencing despite large depth. On the whole, naive subsets had larger estimated richness than memory subsets had.

Regarding this clone: The target antigen is unknown.

There are 14 residues in the CDR3. Trimming took 5 bases from V and 7 from J, leaving 15 bases between them. Germline V lookup: CDR1 LNHDA, CDR2 SQIVND (reference sequence). It was CD45RO-negative cells, positively selected for CCR7, that made up naive CD8 cells, with terminally differentiated effector memory CD45RA+ cells excluded. TCRdb's table, derived via immunoSEQ multiplex PCR, lists solely in-frame clones and lacks some. The sample lists about 2,100,000 clones; 85% to 95% were seen once. The receptor comes from a man between 18 and 35 years old in good health. Some clones in this sample may be carry-over from other donors' samples. V gene TRBV19 combines with J gene TRBJ2-1; D perhaps matches TRBD1 (6 bases). The sample comprised naive CD8+ T cells from PBMCs. The CDR3 spells CASSPTRTGNEQFF. The CDR3 nucleotides are TGTGCCAGTAGTCCAACACGCACAGGGAATGAGCAGTTCTTC.